This T cell receptor beta chain came from a study of regulatory T cells in long-lasting Graves disease. Study background: Antithyroid drug use was under 3 months in newly diagnosed Graves' patients.

Time point: newly diagnosed GD, antithyroid drugs for less than 3 months. PBMCs provided the RNA from which the TCR library was made. This CDR3 region has 15 residues. CDR1 LGHDT and CDR2 YNNKEL come from the germline V gene (reference sequence). The V and J ends lost 4 bases and 11 bases, in that order; junction bases with no gene match: 11. Findings and caveats of the study: Limited sample numbers may have lowered accuracy. Not thyroid tissue but only peripheral blood was studied.

Combining iRepertoire HTBI primers with Arm-PCR of CDR3 regions, the authors built TCR beta libraries. TCRdb re-derived calls from the multiplex PCR reads in MiXCR, one entry per CDR3 protein. The sample carries 500,000 to 700,000 distinct CDR3 sequences, roughly 15% recorded once. Points on this clonotype: Its antigen is unidentified.

These data also featured in a second study, about T cells in Graves' hyperthyroidism and ophthalmopathy.

This specimen was peripheral blood mononuclear cells (PBMCs), taken at new diagnosis, from a patient treated with antithyroid drugs. V and J are TRBV3-1 and TRBJ2-5; 12 nucleotides line up with TRBD2. This TCR was sampled from a woman aged 25 to 39 with Graves disease. The CDR3: CASSLRTSGAGIQYF. CDR3 DNA sequence: TGTGCCAGCAGCCTCAGGACTAGCGGGGCCGGGATTCAGTACTTC.